The sequence of this T cell receptor (beta chain) was determined in a study of blood T cells in healthy people across ages. There are a few counts of this clonotype. Sample-barcoded 5' priming and a J-beta primer mix drove a second PCR of roughly 7 to 11 cycles. Every sample gave at least 2.5 million paired-end reads containing CDR3. One entry per CDR3 protein, called by TCRdb with MiXCR from the 5' RACE reads. The sample shows about a million distinct CDR3 sequences, roughly 50% of them seen only once. The CDR3 extends over 16 amino acids. J lost 4 bases, V lost 6 bases, and 12 bases had no gene match. Germline loops: CDR1 SNHLY, CDR2 FYNNEI.

The rearrangement links TRBV2 to TRBJ2-3; TRBD2 matches 8 bases. The sequenced sample was blood. The receptor's source is a young man in good health. The DNA for the CDR3 is TGTGCCAGCAGAGATTCAGTAGCGGGGTACCCAGATACGCAGTATTTT. Translated: CASRDSVAGYPDTQYF.